The subject of this entry is one T cell receptor beta chain. The data were produced by immunoSEQ multiplex PCR, yet TCRdb's version contains in-frame clones alone and is incomplete. The sample lists over 750,000 clones, about 97% occurring once. This record belongs to a study of shared clonotypes between healthy human individuals. The CDR3 is 14 amino acids. V was clipped by 6 bases and J by 2 bases; unmatched bases: 6. Germline V gene lookup returns CDR1 LNHDA and CDR2 SQIVND (reference sequence). CD45RO-negative, CCR7-selected cells formed the naive CD8 fraction, which excluded terminally differentiated effector memory CD45RA+ cells.

The rearrangement uses TRBV19 and TRBJ1-1, with 7 bases matching TRBD1. The material sequenced was naive CD8+ T cells sorted from blood. This TCR came from a young man in good health. This CDR3 is CASRTGLINTEAFF. The CDR3 bases are TGTGCCAGTAGGACAGGGCTCATAAACACTGAAGCTTTCTTT.